The 5 T cell receptor beta chains below were found in one sample sequenced in a study of Graves' ophthalmopathy and Graves' hyperthyroidism (dated by TCRdb to the late 2010s). The sample was run on an Illumina HiSeq 2000. For repertoire sequencing, TCR beta CDR3 regions were amplified from RNA transcripts. The first round of RT-PCR was done with HTBI primers and the Qiagen OneStep RT-PCR kit, and was followed by a second round of multiplex PCR, then size selection and purification. Using fastp trimming at Q25 and MiXCR clonotype assembly, TCRdb reanalyzed the public sequencing data and kept in-frame beta chains. All rows with the same CDR3 protein become a single entry with the most common DNA and genes. Across this sample there are more than 550,000 distinct CDR3 sequences, with under 50% seen only once. The leading ten clones occupy roughly 3.5% of the sample. Sequences were obtained from peripheral blood. The receptor set was obtained from an adult man with Graves' ophthalmopathy.

As regards this clonotype: With a much larger clone just one base away, this may be a read error. V usage is TRBV20-1 and J usage is TRBJ1-3; D call uncertain. CDR3 length: 12 residues. Germline V gene lookup returns CDR1 DFQATT and CDR2 SNEGSKA (reference sequence). The CDR3 sequence: CSVRASGNTIYF. The CDR3 DNA reads TGCAGTGTTAGAGCTTCAGGAAACACCATATATTTT.

The rearrangement joins TRBV10-2 to TRBJ2-5; D is perhaps TRBD2 (6 bases). Germline V gives CDR1 WSHSY, CDR2 SAAADI. Between the trimmed V and J ends, which lost 10 bases and 0 bases, there was a span of 12 bases. The CDR3 extends over 13 amino acids. The CDR3, as DNA: TGCGCCACCCTTAGCGGTTACCAAGAGACCCAGTACTTC. Protein product: CATLSGYQETQYF.

Many counts were recorded for this clonotype. The genes are TRBV2 and TRBJ2-7; D may be TRBD1 (5 bases). The V gene lost 10 bases and the J gene lost 4 bases, with 11 bases spanning the gap. Germline V CDR1 and CDR2: SNHLY, FYNNEI. This CDR3 contains 11 residues. CDR3: CATSPGYEQYF. The CDR3 DNA is TGTGCCACCTCCCCAGGGTACGAGCAGTACTTC. Full variable domain (missing parts from reference TRBV2 and TRBJ2-7): EPEVTQTPSHQVTQMGQEVILRCVPISNHLYFYWYRQILGQKVEFLVSFYNNEISEKSEIFDDQFSVERPDGSNFTLKIRSTKLEDSAMYFCATSPGYEQYFGPGTRLTVT.

This rearrangement joins TRBV29-1 to TRBJ2-7; the D gene is possibly TRBD2 (10 bases). Per the germline V gene, CDR1 is SQVTM and CDR2 is ANQGSEA. The CDR3 loop spans 18 amino acids. Trimming left V 4 bases short and J 4 bases short, with 29 bases between. CDR3 nucleotide sequence: TGCAGCGTTGGGGGGACAGGGATACGCGGGACTAGCGCTTACGAGCAGTACTTC. As protein: CSVGGTGIRGTSAYEQYF.

J is TRBJ2-3 and V is TRBV24-1; 7 nucleotides match TRBD1. V trimming: 2 bases; J trimming: 4 bases; junction bases outside the gene matches: 8. CDR1 and CDR2 from the germline V gene are KGHDR and SFDVKD. The CDR3 has 16 amino acids. The CDR3: CATSDSGTVSSDTQYF. CDR3 DNA sequence: TGTGCCACCAGTGATTCCGGGACAGTCTCGTCAGATACGCAGTATTTT.